This T cell receptor (beta chain) was documented in a study of vaccination effects on CD4 cells after COVID-19. Turning to the study itself: Antigen-specific CD4+ T cell clonotypes were called by their expansion after viral peptide-pool culture in ViraFEST. Study results and caveats: There were few convalescent patients in the study and no early post-infection timepoints.

The CDR3 length is 13 residues. The V gene's germline CDR1 is MNHEY and CDR2 SVGEGT. The V end was cut by 5 bases, the J end by 4 bases, with 11 bases between. With respect to this clone: Its antigen remains unknown.

Sequenced by immunoSEQ multiplex PCR; TCRdb stores in-frame clones only, minus some. The sample has about 37,000 clones, 60% to 75% seen once; the top ten hold about 2.9%. CD4+ T cell isolation took place after approximately ten days of culture. Absence of prior SARS-CoV-2 infection characterized the vaccine recipients, who showed negative nucleocapsid antibodies. Days 3 and 7 were when half the medium was replaced with IL-2 medium. The V gene is TRBV6-2 or TRBV6-3, the J gene TRBJ1-2, with D uncertain. The receptor's source is a human donor who received a COVID-19 vaccine. The starting material was CD4+ T cells from PBMCs cultured without peptide, obtained before COVID-19 vaccination. The CDR3 DNA is TGTGCCAGCAGTCCGGGCAGGAGCTATGGCTACACCTTC. The encoded protein is CASSPGRSYGYTF.